Following are 3 T cell receptor beta chains from one sample sequenced in a study of shared clonotypes between healthy human individuals. CD45RO-negative, CCR7-selected cells formed the naive CD8 fraction, which excluded terminally differentiated effector memory CD45RA+ cells. The table came from immunoSEQ multiplex PCR; TCRdb's copy has only in-frame clones and leaves some out. This repertoire shows about 600,000 clones, 98% found once; its top ten account for roughly 0.29%. Sequenced material: naive CD8+ T cells sorted from blood. Receptors were obtained from a man aged 30 to 39 in good health.

V and J are TRBV7-9 and TRBJ2-5, with 9 bases lining up with TRBD1. The CDR3 runs to 19 residues. V shed 3 bases and J 0 bases; nucleotides not matched to a gene: 14. From germline, CDR1 is SEHNR and CDR2 FQNEAQ (reference sequence). The CDR3 coding sequence is TGTGCCAGCAGCTTCCAAATGAAACAGGGGGCTTGGTACCAAGAGACCCAGTACTTC. This gives the protein CASSFQMKQGAWYQETQYF.

A single count supports this clone. The chain joins TRBV11-3 to TRBJ1-1, with 8 bases that match TRBD1. J lost 5 bases, V lost 5 bases, and 7 bases had no gene match. Germline lookup yields CDR1 SGHNT and CDR2 YENEEA. The CDR3 extends over 14 amino acids. The CDR3 nucleotides are TGTGCCAGCAGCGCTACAGGGGGAGGGACTGAAGCTTTCTTT. The encoded protein is CASSATGGGTEAFF.

This rearrangement joins TRBV13 to TRBJ2-5; 15 nucleotides agree with TRBD2. With V trimmed by 5 bases and J by 5 bases, 9 bases remained unmatched. CDR1 is PRHDT, CDR2 FYEKMQ, per germline (reference sequence). This CDR3 spans 17 amino acids. The CDR3 DNA sequence: TGTGCCAGCAGCCCGGGGGGACTAGCGGGAGGAAGGGAGACCCAGTACTTC. Its protein product is CASSPGGLAGGRETQYF.